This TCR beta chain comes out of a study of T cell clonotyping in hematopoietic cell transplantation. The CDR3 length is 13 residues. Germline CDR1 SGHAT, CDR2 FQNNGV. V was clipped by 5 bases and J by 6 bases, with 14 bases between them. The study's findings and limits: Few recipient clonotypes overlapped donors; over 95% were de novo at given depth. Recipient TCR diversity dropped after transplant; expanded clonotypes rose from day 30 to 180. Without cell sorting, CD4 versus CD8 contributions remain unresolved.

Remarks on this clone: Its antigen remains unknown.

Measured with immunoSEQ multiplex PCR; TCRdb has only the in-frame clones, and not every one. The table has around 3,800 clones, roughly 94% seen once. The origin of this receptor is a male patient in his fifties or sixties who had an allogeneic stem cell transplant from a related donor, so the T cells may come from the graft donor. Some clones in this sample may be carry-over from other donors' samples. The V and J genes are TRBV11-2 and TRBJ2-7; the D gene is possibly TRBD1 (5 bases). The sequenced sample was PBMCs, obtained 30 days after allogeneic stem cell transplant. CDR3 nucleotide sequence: TGTGCCAGCAGCCCAATAGTCAGGGTCGAGCAGTACTTC. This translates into CASSPIVRVEQYF.